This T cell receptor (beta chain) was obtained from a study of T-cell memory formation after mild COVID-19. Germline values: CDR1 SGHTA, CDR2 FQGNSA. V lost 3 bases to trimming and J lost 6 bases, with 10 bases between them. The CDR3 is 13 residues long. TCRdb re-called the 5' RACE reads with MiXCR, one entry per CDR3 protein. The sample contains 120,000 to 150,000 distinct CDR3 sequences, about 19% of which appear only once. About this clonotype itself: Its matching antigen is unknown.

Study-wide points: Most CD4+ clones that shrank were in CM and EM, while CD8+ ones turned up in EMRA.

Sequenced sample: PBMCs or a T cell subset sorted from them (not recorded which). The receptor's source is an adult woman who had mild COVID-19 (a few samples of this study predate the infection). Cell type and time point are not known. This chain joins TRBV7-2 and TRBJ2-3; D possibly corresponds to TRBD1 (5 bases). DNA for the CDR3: TGTGCCAGCAGCTTGGGGCCGAAGGATACGCAGTATTTT. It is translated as CASSLGPKDTQYF.